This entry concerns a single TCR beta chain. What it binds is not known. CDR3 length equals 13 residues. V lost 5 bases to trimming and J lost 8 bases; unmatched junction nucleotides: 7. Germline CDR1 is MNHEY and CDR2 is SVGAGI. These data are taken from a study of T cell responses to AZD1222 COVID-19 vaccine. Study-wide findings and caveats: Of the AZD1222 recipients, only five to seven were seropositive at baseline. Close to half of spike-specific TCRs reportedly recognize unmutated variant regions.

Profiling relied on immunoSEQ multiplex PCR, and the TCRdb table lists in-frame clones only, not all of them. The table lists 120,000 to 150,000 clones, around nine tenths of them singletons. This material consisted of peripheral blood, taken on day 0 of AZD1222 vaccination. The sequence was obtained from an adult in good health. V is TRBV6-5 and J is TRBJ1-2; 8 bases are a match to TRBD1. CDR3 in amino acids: CASSRQDRDGYTF. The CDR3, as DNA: TGTGCCAGCAGTCGCCAGGACAGGGACGGCTACACCTTC.